The source of this T cell receptor (beta chain) is a study of CD8 T cells in Susac syndrome. RNA, at about 0.45 to 1 ug, was reverse transcribed with random hexamers. MiXCR, applied by TCRdb to the immunoSEQ multiplex PCR reads, yields one record per CDR3 protein. This table has roughly 190,000 distinct CDR3 sequences, roughly 90% appearing once. The germline CDR1 and CDR2 sequences are KGHSH and LQKENI. Deletions cut 3 bases from V and 3 bases from J, with 13 bases between. CDR3 length: 15 amino acids. Regarding the study as a whole: The CD4+ T cell repertoires in Susac syndrome were not clonally expanded.

Remarks on this clonotype: The antigen is unknown.

The receptor comes from a human donor with Susac syndrome. Input material: CD4+ T cells from PBMCs. The chain joins TRBV18 to TRBJ2-3, with D maybe TRBD2 (5 bases). CDR3 coding DNA: TGTGCCAGCTCACCGCTAGGGAGTGTTACAGATACGCAGTATTTT. This translates into CASSPLGSVTDTQYF.